The 7 T cell receptor beta chains below come from one sample, sequenced in a study of control samples from healthy donors and cancer patients. The method was immunoSEQ multiplex PCR; TCRdb's version includes in-frame clones alone and lacks a portion of them. The data contain about 270,000 clones, about four fifths of them singletons. Sequences were obtained from PBMCs. These receptors all stem from a woman aged 55-70 years with lung cancer.

The DNA of the CDR3 is TGTGCCAGCAGTCCATCTTGGGGGGGAGGAGGCGGGTACGAGCAGTACTTC. Translating gives CASSPSWGGGGGYEQYF. The V gene is TRBV28, the J gene TRBJ2-7, with 7 bases that match TRBD2. Germline V gene data show CDR1 as MDHEN and CDR2 as SYDVKM. The CDR3 consists of 17 residues. The ends lost 5 bases at V and 4 bases at J; junction bases unmatched: 17.

V and J are TRBV4-2 and TRBJ2-2, with 11 bases that match TRBD1. Looked up from germline, CDR1 is LGHNA and CDR2 is YNFKEQ. J lost 6 bases, V lost 1 base, and 1 base had no gene match. The CDR3 extends over 15 amino acids. The CDR3 region is CASSQGTGGPGELFF. The CDR3, as DNA: TGTGCCAGCAGCCAAGGGACAGGGGGCCCCGGGGAGCTGTTTTTT.

V usage is TRBV9 and J usage is TRBJ2-3; weak D call: TRBD1 (5 bases). The germline V gene has CDR1 SGDLS and CDR2 YYNGEE. Trimming cost V 6 bases and J 1 base, with 18 bases left between them. There are 16 residues in the CDR3. The CDR3 nucleotides read TGTGCCAGCACCCTAGGGGTAGGTCTGGGCACAGATACGCAGTATTTT. Translated: CASTLGVGLGTDTQYF.

V and J are TRBV10-2 and TRBJ1-1; 8 bases map to TRBD1. The CDR3 is 11 amino acids. V lost 7 bases to trimming and J lost 5 bases; unmatched junction nucleotides: 0. Germline-derived CDR1 and CDR2 are WSHSY and SAAADI. CDR3 bases: TGCGCCAGCAACAGGGGGACTGAAGCTTTCTTT. The encoded protein is CASNRGTEAFF.

As to this clone: The junction shows a germline mismatch at one end, possibly a read error. Other DNA sequences in the same sample also yield this CDR3. V usage is TRBV7-3 and J usage is TRBJ2-5; 12 bases align to TRBD2. This CDR3 is 16 amino acids long. Looked up from germline, CDR1 is SGHTA and CDR2 is FQGTGA. CDR3 DNA: TGCGCCAGCAGCTTAGGGGCTAGCGGGGGGGTGGAGACCCAGTACTTC. As protein: CASSLGASGGVETQYF.

The chain uses TRBV5-6 and TRBJ2-5, with 11 bases identical to TRBD1. The ends lost 4 bases at V and 5 bases at J; junction bases unmatched: 4. CDR1 and CDR2 (germline): SGHDT, YYEEEE. The CDR3 spans 14 residues. CDR3 bases: TGTGCCAGCAGCCACCGGGACAGGGGGGAGACCCAGTACTTC. Translating gives CASSHRDRGETQYF.

The chain couples TRBV6-6 to TRBJ2-2; D is unclear. The CDR3 runs 13 residues. V lost 6 bases to trimming and J lost 6 bases, with 11 bases between them. Germline values: CDR1 MNHNY, CDR2 SVGAGI (reference sequence). CDR3 nucleotide sequence: TGTGCCAGCAGATATAGTATTCCCGGGGAGCTGTTTTTT. This translates into CASRYSIPGELFF.